These 5 T cell receptor beta chains share one sample of origin, sequenced in a study of blood T cells in healthy people across ages (dated by TCRdb to the mid-2010s). Libraries were made using 5' RACE. Sequencing instrument: Illumina HiSeq 2500. A second PCR of about 7 to 12 cycles was performed with a sample-barcoded 5' primer and a J-beta primer mix. The public reads were run again by TCRdb, first through fastp at Q25 and then through MiXCR, and only productive beta chains were kept. CDR3 protein duplicates are merged, each entry listing the most common genes and DNA. The sample table shows about 1.1 million distinct CDR3 sequences, and 35% to 40% are seen once. Around 13% of the sample is held by the ten biggest clonotypes. The sample consisted of blood. These receptors all stem from a man younger than 30 in good health.

The CDR3 nucleotides are TGCAGTGCTAGAGGACTCCTAGAAGAGACCCAGTACTTC. Protein product: CSARGLLEETQYF. The chain uses TRBV20-1 and TRBJ2-5, with D unclear. Germline lookup yields CDR1 DFQATT and CDR2 SNEGSKA (reference sequence). V dropped 1 base and J dropped 3 bases, with 9 bases sitting between them. CDR3 length: 13 amino acids.

This clonotype was seen repeatedly, ten times or more. The genes are TRBV20-1 and TRBJ2-3; 12 positions match TRBD2. CDR1 DFQATT and CDR2 SNEGSKA come from the germline V gene (reference sequence). J was trimmed by 0 bases and V by 5 bases; bases with no gene match: 12. The CDR3 runs 18 residues. This chain's CDR3 is CSAYSTSGGLTSTDTQYF. CDR3 DNA: TGCAGTGCTTACTCTACTAGCGGGGGGCTAACCAGCACAGATACGCAGTATTTT.

On this clonotype: At one end the junction does not follow the germline gene, possibly because of a read error. The chain couples TRBV20-1 to TRBJ1-6; no clear D. The V gene's germline CDR1 is DFQATT and CDR2 SNEGSKA (reference sequence). The CDR3 sequence is 15 residues long. CDR3 protein: CSARESETYNSPLHF. In DNA form, the CDR3 reads TGCAGTGCTCGAGAGTCGGAAACCTATAATTCACCCCTCCACTTT.

The chain recombines TRBV3-1 with TRBJ2-7, with D unclear. V dropped 0 bases and J dropped 10 bases, with 19 bases sitting between them. The CDR3 consists of 15 residues. In germline, CDR1 is LGHDT, CDR2 YNNKEL (reference sequence). As DNA, the CDR3 is TGTGCCAGCAGCCAAGATCCCGGAGCCGAGATTGACCAGTACTTC. Protein: CASSQDPGAEIDQYF.

The rearrangement links TRBV5-1 to TRBJ2-1; D gene ambiguous. Germline V CDR1 and CDR2: SGHRS, YFSETQ. The CDR3 is 13 amino acids. The V end lost 4 bases, the J end lost 15 bases, and 20 bases lay between the germline ends. This CDR3 reads CASSQDPWFDRFF. The CDR3, as DNA: TGCGCCAGCAGCCAGGACCCCTGGTTTGATCGGTTCTTC.